Listed below are T cell receptor beta chains from one sample, sequenced in a study of T cells in Graves' hyperthyroidism and ophthalmopathy. TCRdb reanalysed the multiplex PCR reads using MiXCR and keeps one entry per CDR3 protein. This sample has 380,000 or so distinct CDR3 sequences; about 13% occur once, and the top ten carry under 25%. The sample taken for sequencing was blood. The receptors were gathered from a young man with Graves' hyperthyroidism that later progressed to Graves' ophthalmopathy. CDR3s include the opening cysteine and the closing phenylalanine or tryptophan. A D gene is named only where the DNA matches it firmly. Size is omitted from some rows. Given values are once, few, many or a class for expanded clones.

d_gene,j_gene,v_gene,abundance,CDR3aa,CDR3nt
.,TRBJ1-3,TRBV6-1,few,CASTTGLLGSGNTIYF,TGTGCCAGCACCACGGGCCTATTGGGATCTGGAAACACCATATATTTT
.,TRBJ2-1,TRBV5-1,many,CASSLPSGQILNEQFF,TGCGCCAGCAGCTTACCCTCCGGACAAATCTTAAATGAGCAGTTCTTC
.,TRBJ1-1,TRBV10-3,.,CAISESSGESTEAFF,TGTGCCATCAGTGAGTCTTCTGGGGAGAGCACTGAAGCTTTCTTT
.,TRBJ2-7,TRBV27,few,CASGLEQYF,TGTGCCAGCGGCCTGGAGCAGTACTTC
.,TRBJ2-4,TRBV6-1,few,CASSEGQGPLVQYF,TGTGCCAGCAGTGAAGGGCAGGGGCCCCTCGTTCAGTACTTC
TRBD1,TRBJ2-4,TRBV29-1,.,CSVKGTVLAKNIQYF,TGCAGCGTCAAAGGGACAGTGTTAGCCAAAAACATTCAGTACTTC
.,TRBJ1-1,TRBV27,many,CASSLSWRNTEAFF,TGTGCCAGCAGTTTATCTTGGAGGAACACTGAAGCTTTCTTT
.,TRBJ2-1,TRBV15,.,CATGLLGLTLNNEQFF,TGTGCCACCGGCTTACTCGGGCTCACCCTGAACAATGAGCAGTTCTTC
.,TRBJ2-2,TRBV6-1,few,CASSWHRNTGELFF,TGTGCCAGCAGTTGGCACAGAAACACCGGGGAGCTGTTTTTT
.,TRBJ2-2,TRBV5-1,many,CASSLITGRRSWNTGELFF,TGCGCCAGCAGCTTGATCACAGGGCGGAGGAGCTGGAACACCGGGGAGCTGTTTTTT
TRBD1,TRBJ2-1,TRBV7-9,few,CASSYSELLAGQDGDEQFF,TGTGCCAGCAGCTACTCGGAACTCCTCGCGGGACAGGACGGGGATGAGCAGTTCTTC
.,TRBJ1-1,TRBV27,many,CASRKGQTDTEAFF,TGTGCCAGCAGGAAAGGACAGACGGACACTGAAGCTTTCTTT
.,TRBJ2-1,TRBV12-3/TRBV12-4,.,CASSAGQLYNEQFF,TGTGCCAGCAGTGCGGGACAACTCTACAATGAGCAGTTCTTC
.,TRBJ2-3,TRBV30,.,CAWSVGLGRTDTQYF,TGTGCCTGGAGTGTGGGGTTAGGTAGAACAGATACGCAGTATTTT
.,TRBJ2-1,TRBV12-3/TRBV12-4,many,CASSPRMLSEQFF,TGTGCCAGCAGTCCTAGGATGTTAAGTGAGCAGTTCTTC
TRBD1,TRBJ2-5,TRBV7-9,.,CASTLSNRGQETQYF,TGTGCCAGCACCTTATCCAACAGGGGACAAGAGACCCAGTACTTC
.,TRBJ2-1,TRBV30,many,CAWSVGTRPSYNEQFF,TGTGCCTGGAGTGTAGGAACTAGGCCCTCCTACAATGAGCAGTTCTTC
TRBD2,TRBJ2-7,TRBV20-1,many,CSARKWRGGGYEQYF,TGCAGTGCTAGAAAGTGGCGGGGGGGCGGATACGAGCAGTACTTC
TRBD1,TRBJ2-2,TRBV6-1,many,CASTIRGTGYFANTGELFF,TGTGCCAGCACTATTAGAGGGACAGGGTATTTCGCGAACACCGGGGAGCTGTTTTTT
TRBD1,TRBJ1-5,TRBV20-1,many,CSAAQASGTGQDSNQPQHF,TGCAGTGCAGCCCAAGCTTCAGGGACAGGGCAGGATTCGAATCAGCCCCAGCATTTT
.,TRBJ2-1,TRBV11-3,.,CASSFTYEQFF,TGTGCCAGCAGCTTTACATACGAGCAGTTCTTC
.,TRBJ2-7,TRBV24-1,many,CATSDSYRVGEQYF,TGTGCCACCAGTGACTCCTACAGGGTCGGCGAGCAGTACTTC
.,TRBJ2-7,TRBV5-4,.,CASSLDLASGVEQYF,TGTGCCAGCAGCTTGGATCTTGCCTCGGGGGTCGAGCAGTACTTC
.,TRBJ2-1,TRBV15,many,CATSRDTINEQFF,TGTGCCACCAGCAGAGACACCATCAATGAGCAGTTCTTC
TRBD2,TRBJ2-5,TRBV7-8,many,CASSLLAGGFAETQYF,TGTGCCAGCAGCTTACTAGCGGGGGGTTTTGCAGAGACCCAGTACTTC
.,TRBJ1-1,TRBV27,many,CASSLFGSMNTEAFF,TGTGCCAGCAGTTTATTCGGCAGCATGAACACTGAAGCTTTCTTT
TRBD2,TRBJ2-1,TRBV7-9,many,CASSLESGVHNEQFF,TGTGCCAGCAGCTTAGAAAGCGGGGTACACAATGAGCAGTTCTTC
.,TRBJ1-5,TRBV19,.,CASSTTWGRDQPQHF,TGTGCCAGTAGTACCACTTGGGGCCGGGATCAGCCCCAGCATTTT
.,TRBJ2-2,TRBV29-1,few,CSVAPQNTGELFF,TGCAGCGTTGCCCCCCAGAACACCGGGGAGCTGTTTTTT
.,TRBJ1-1,TRBV7-9,many,CASSFMVDTEAFF,TGTGCCAGCAGCTTCATGGTGGACACTGAAGCTTTCTTT
.,TRBJ2-7,TRBV6-1,many,CASRPGVSYEQYF,TGTGCCAGCAGGCCAGGGGTGTCCTACGAGCAGTACTTC
.,TRBJ2-5,TRBV6-1,many,CASSEAGAVMETQYF,TGTGCCAGCAGTGAAGCGGGCGCAGTAATGGAGACCCAGTACTTC
.,TRBJ2-2,TRBV6-5,few,CASSYSNYLPRVTTGELFF,TGTGCCAGCAGTTACTCGAATTATCTACCCAGGGTGACTACCGGGGAGCTGTTTTTT
.,TRBJ2-7,TRBV7-8,many,CASSLDLGAYEQYF,TGTGCCAGCAGCTTAGATCTGGGAGCCTACGAGCAGTACTTC
.,TRBJ1-2,TRBV30,.,CASTEEGYGYTF,TGTGCCTCCACCGAGGAGGGCTATGGCTACACCTTC
.,TRBJ1-2,TRBV4-1,.,CASSQEGRGYGYTF,TGCGCCAGCAGCCAAGAAGGCAGGGGCTATGGCTACACCTTC
TRBD1,TRBJ1-4,TRBV15,few,CATSAFPDRGNEKLFF,TGTGCCACCAGCGCCTTCCCGGACAGGGGGAATGAAAAACTGTTTTTT
.,TRBJ1-1,TRBV3-1,many,CASSQSPGAEAFF,TGTGCCAGCAGTCAATCTCCGGGGGCTGAAGCTTTCTTT
.,TRBJ2-1,TRBV28,many,CASSPGGTDAYNEQFF,TGTGCCAGCAGTCCCGGAGGGACAGATGCCTACAATGAGCAGTTCTTC
TRBD1,TRBJ2-7,TRBV9,.,CASSKGTGNYEQYF,TGTGCCAGCAGCAAAGGGACAGGGAACTACGAGCAGTACTTC
.,TRBJ2-7,TRBV18,.,CASSPRDKAGQYF,TGTGCCAGCTCACCACGGGACAAGGCCGGGCAGTACTTC
.,TRBJ1-2,TRBV3-1,few,CASSRSQGTHYGYTF,TGTGCCAGCAGCCGCTCACAGGGAACACACTATGGCTACACCTTC
.,TRBJ1-2,TRBV6-1,few,CGTHGFYGYTF,TGTGGGACCCACGGATTCTATGGCTACACCTTC
.,TRBJ2-3,TRBV7-9,many,CASRWGRPTDTQYF,TGTGCCAGCAGGTGGGGCAGACCCACAGATACGCAGTATTTT
.,TRBJ2-1,TRBV9,few,CASSVDVFIYNEQFF,TGTGCCAGCAGCGTAGATGTCTTCATATACAATGAGCAGTTCTTC
TRBD1,TRBJ2-7,TRBV28,many,CASSKPGTAREQYF,TGTGCCAGCAGCAAACCCGGGACAGCCCGCGAGCAGTACTTC
.,TRBJ1-3,TRBV14,.,CASSQEDLRARAYSFSGNTIYF,TGTGCCAGCAGCCAAGAAGACCTCAGGGCCAGGGCATACTCATTCTCTGGAAACACCATATATTTT
.,TRBJ1-6,TRBV30,many,CAYNTGLNSPLHF,TGTGCCTATAATACAGGGCTGAATTCACCCCTCCACTTT
.,TRBJ2-7,TRBV4-1,few,CASSPQGGDEQYF,TGCGCCAGCAGCCCTCAGGGGGGAGACGAGCAGTACTTC
TRBD1,TRBJ1-6,TRBV28,many,CASTPGTGGSPLHF,TGTGCCAGCACACCCGGGACAGGGGGTTCACCCCTCCACTTT
.,TRBJ2-7,TRBV19,many,CASSIELSLVGYEQYF,TGTGCCAGTAGTATAGAACTATCACTAGTGGGCTACGAGCAGTACTTC
.,TRBJ1-1,TRBV7-2,many,CASSSGLTEAFF,TGTGCCAGCAGCTCAGGGTTAACAGAAGCTTTCTTT
.,TRBJ2-7,TRBV11-2,.,CASSLVTLGIGKVSYEQYF,TGTGCCAGCAGCTTAGTTACGTTGGGTATAGGAAAGGTCTCCTACGAGCAGTACTTC
TRBD1,TRBJ1-2,TRBV29-1,.,CSAAGTGTLVNGYTF,TGCAGCGCCGCCGGGACAGGGACTCTAGTTAATGGCTACACCTTC
.,TRBJ2-5,TRBV6-2/TRBV6-3,many,CASSYWETQYF,TGTGCCAGCAGTTACTGGGAGACCCAGTACTTC
.,TRBJ1-1,TRBV12-3/TRBV12-4,many,CASSSYMNTEAFF,TGTGCCAGCAGTTCCTACATGAACACTGAAGCTTTCTTT